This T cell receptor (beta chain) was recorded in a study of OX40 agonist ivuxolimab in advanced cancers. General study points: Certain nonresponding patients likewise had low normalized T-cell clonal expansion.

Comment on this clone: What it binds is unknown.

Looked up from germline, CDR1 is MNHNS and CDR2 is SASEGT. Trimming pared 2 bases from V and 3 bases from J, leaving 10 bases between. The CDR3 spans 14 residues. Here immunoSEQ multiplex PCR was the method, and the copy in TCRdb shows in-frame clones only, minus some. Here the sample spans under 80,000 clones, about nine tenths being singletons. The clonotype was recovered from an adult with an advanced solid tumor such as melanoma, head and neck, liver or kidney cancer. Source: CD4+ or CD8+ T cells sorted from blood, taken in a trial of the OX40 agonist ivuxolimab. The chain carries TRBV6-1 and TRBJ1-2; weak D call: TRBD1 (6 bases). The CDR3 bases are TGTGCCAGCAGTGAACAGCCAGGGGACTATGGCTACACCTTC. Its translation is CASSEQPGDYGYTF.